One sample yielded the 18 T cell receptor beta chains listed below, sequenced in a study of T-cell reconstitution after alpha-beta-depleted transplantation in children. This sample's TCRbeta library carried unique molecular identifier barcodes. TCRdb analysed the PCR reads with MiXCR anew, one entry per CDR3 protein. This sample has 200,000 to 250,000 distinct CDR3 sequences, with roughly 8% found just once. Source: PBMCs, mostly from graft donor cells, taken 180 days after TCRalphabeta/CD19-depleted stem cell transplant. Receptors originate from a male patient aged 5 to 17 who had a stem cell transplant for acute lymphoblastic leukemia, so the T cells may come from the graft donor.

This clonotype was recorded many times. The CDR3, as DNA: TGCGCCAGCAGCTTGGAACCTTCTGGCTATGGCTACACCTTC. Its protein is CASSLEPSGYGYTF. The chain uses TRBV5-1 and TRBJ1-2; no clear D gene. This CDR3 comprises 14 residues. V lost 0 bases and J 4 bases, leaving 10 bases between the germline ends. The germline CDR1 and CDR2 sequences are SGHRS and YFSETQ.

This clonotype was detected many times. This CDR3 reads CASSLAFRGRREAFF. The CDR3 nucleotides read TGTGCCAGCAGCTTAGCGTTTAGGGGGCGACGAGAAGCTTTCTTT. The chain carries TRBV7-9 and TRBJ1-1, with TRBD1 identical over 7 bases. Germline CDR1 reads SEHNR; CDR2 reads FQNEAQ (reference sequence). Trimming took 0 bases from V and 8 from J; bases not matched to a gene: 9. The length of the CDR3 is 15 residues.

The sample holds many counts of this clonotype. The rearrangement joins TRBV7-9 to TRBJ2-7; D is uncertain. The germline V gene has CDR1 SEHNR and CDR2 FQNEAQ (reference sequence). The CDR3 has 14 residues. Trimming pared 5 bases from V and 3 bases from J, leaving 14 bases between. The CDR3 reads CASSPGPIRYEQYF. CDR3 coding DNA: TGTGCCAGCAGCCCTGGGCCCATCCGCTACGAGCAGTACTTC.

The table lists this clonotype with many counts. The chain uses TRBV4-3 and TRBJ1-6; D is possibly TRBD1 (5 bases). Trimming removed 0 bases from V and 5 bases from J, with 11 bases in between. This CDR3 spans 16 amino acids. CDR1 is LGHNA, CDR2 YSLEER, per germline. The CDR3 DNA reads TGCGCCAGCAGCCAAGATTGGGGGGTTAATAATTCACCCCTCCACTTT. It is translated as CASSQDWGVNNSPLHF.

The table lists this clonotype with many counts. V gene TRBV18 combines with J gene TRBJ2-3; D unresolved. There are 16 residues in the CDR3. V lost 2 bases to trimming and J lost 0 bases, with 12 bases between them. Germline V gives CDR1 KGHSH, CDR2 LQKENI. DNA for the CDR3: TGTGCCAGCTCACCAGCTGAAAGAACTAGCACAGATACGCAGTATTTT. Encoded protein: CASSPAERTSTDTQYF.

This clonotype has a handful of counts. The chain is built from TRBV27 and TRBJ2-2; D perhaps matches TRBD1 (5 bases). Germline CDR1 is MNHEY and CDR2 is SMNVEV (reference sequence). The germline V and J ends were trimmed by 4 bases and 0 bases, with 9 bases remaining between them. This CDR3 is 15 amino acids long. This CDR3 is CASSSPTANTGELFF. CDR3 nucleotide sequence: TGTGCCAGCAGTTCACCGACAGCGAACACCGGGGAGCTGTTTTTT.

This clonotype was seen many times. This sequence joins TRBV11-1 and TRBJ2-1; 8 bases line up with TRBD2. The CDR3 spans 15 residues. V dropped 1 base and J dropped 8; count of bases not matched to a gene: 7. Germline V gene data show CDR1 as SGHAT and CDR2 as FQDESV (reference sequence). Written as DNA, the CDR3 is TGTGCCAGCAGCTTAGAAAGCGGGAGTGTGGATGAGCAGTTCTTC. Its protein product is CASSLESGSVDEQFF.

This clonotype was observed many times. J is TRBJ2-6 and V is TRBV18; D call uncertain. CDR1 and CDR2 from the germline V gene are KGHSH and LQKENI. This CDR3 has 16 residues. V lost 6 bases, J lost 1 base, and 13 bases lay in between. CDR3 loop: CASSPAFQSGANVLTF. Here the CDR3 DNA reads TGTGCCAGCTCGCCCGCTTTCCAGTCTGGGGCCAACGTCCTGACTTTC.

In its sample, this clonotype was seen many times. This chain connects TRBV3-1 to TRBJ1-5, with D possibly TRBD1 on 6 matching bases. CDR3 size: 14 residues. Trimming stripped 2 bases from V and 6 bases from J, with 11 bases between. Germline CDR1 LGHDT, CDR2 YNNKEL (reference sequence). CDR3 nucleotides: TGTGCCAGCAGCCAAAACAGGGATCGTCAGCCCCAGCATTTT. This gives the protein CASSQNRDRQPQHF. The complete variable domain, with remaining parts taken from reference TRBV3-1 and TRBJ1-5, reads DTAVSQTPKYLVTQMGNDKSIKCEQNLGHDTMYWYKQDSKKFLKIMFSYNNKELIINETVPNRFSPKSPDKAHLNLHINSLELGDSAVYFCASSQNRDRQPQHFGDGTRLSIL.

The chain joins TRBV5-2 to TRBJ2-7; TRBD1 was called by the table and not checked on the DNA. TRBV5-2 is noted as a pseudogene. There are 13 residues in the CDR3. The CDR3 here is CASGPGVLCEQYF. The CDR3 nucleotides are TGTGCCAGTGGCCCGGGGGTTCTCTGCGAGCAGTACTTC.

This clonotype was counted between two and nine times. The rearrangement joins TRBV28 to TRBJ2-6; TRBD1 is a possible D gene (5 bases). Germline V gene lookup returns CDR1 MDHEN and CDR2 SYDVKM. This CDR3 has 16 amino acids. With 6 bases removed from V and 0 bases from J, the gap between germline ends came to 12 bases. CDR3 sequence: CASSYLRGSGANVLTF. The CDR3 DNA reads as TGTGCCAGCAGCTATCTAAGGGGCTCTGGGGCCAACGTCCTGACTTTC.

This clonotype was counted many times. The chain joins TRBV5-5 to TRBJ2-5; a possible D gene is TRBD2 (6 bases). Germline V gives CDR1 SGHKS, CDR2 YYEKEE (reference sequence). The ends were cut back, 2 bases at V and 3 bases at J, with 8 bases in the middle. The CDR3 length is 13 residues. The CDR3 reads CASSFGGKETQYF. The CDR3 bases are TGTGCCAGCAGCTTCGGGGGAAAAGAGACCCAGTACTTC.

In this sample, this clonotype turned up many times. This chain connects TRBV7-9 to TRBJ2-5, with D maybe TRBD1 (5 bases). Trimming removed 2 bases from V and 5 bases from J, with 15 bases in between. CDR1 is SEHNR and CDR2 is FQNEAQ in the germline V gene (reference sequence). The CDR3 covers 15 residues. CDR3 loop: CASSLSIGAGETQYF. CDR3 nucleotide sequence: TGTGCCAGCAGCTTATCAATTGGGGCCGGGGAGACCCAGTACTTC.

The CDR3 region is CASSLKLTYEQYF. DNA for the CDR3: TGTGCCAGCAGCTTAAAGTTAACCTACGAGCAGTACTTC. The genes are TRBV7-8 and TRBJ2-7; the D is unclear. V lost 2 bases to trimming and J lost 2 bases, with 7 bases between them. Germline V gene data show CDR1 as SGHVS and CDR2 as FQNEAQ. CDR3 length: 13 amino acids.

This clonotype was seen repeatedly, ten times or more. The chain employs TRBV5-1 and TRBJ2-7, with unresolved D. Germline CDR1 is SGHRS and CDR2 is YFSETQ. Trimming took 7 bases from V and 0 from J, leaving 11 bases between them. The CDR3 spans 13 residues. CDR3: CASRSEVSYEQYF. CDR3 DNA sequence: TGCGCCAGCCGGTCAGAAGTCTCCTACGAGCAGTACTTC. The variable domain in full, completed from reference TRBV5-1 and TRBJ2-7, reads KAGVTQTPRYLIKTRGQQVTLSCSPISGHRSVSWYQQTPGQGLQFLFEYFSETQRNKGNFPGRFSGRQFSNSRSEMNVSTLELGDSALYLCASRSEVSYEQYFGPGTRLTVT.

Comments on this clonotype: A much larger clone lies one base from this, so it may be a read error. The genes are TRBV5-5 and TRBJ2-5, with TRBD1 matching over 9 bases. V shed 3 bases, J shed 5 bases, and the junction held 8 bases outside the gene matches. Germline loops: CDR1 SGHKS, CDR2 YYEKEE (reference sequence). This CDR3 spans 15 amino acids. The CDR3: CASSYTGTGWETQYF. The CDR3 nucleotides read TGTGCCAGCAGCTACACCGGGACAGGGTGGGAGACCCAGTACTTC.

This clonotype was seen repeatedly, ten times or more. This chain joins TRBV29-1 and TRBJ2-3; TRBD2 matches 8 bases. This CDR3 has 16 amino acids. Germline assignment: CDR1 SQVTM and CDR2 ANQGSEA. V was pared by 4 bases and J by 4 bases, with 13 bases of the junction left unmatched. The CDR3 is CSVAPRGALGADTQYF. In DNA, the CDR3 is TGCAGCGTTGCTCCGCGGGGGGCTCTGGGGGCAGATACGCAGTATTTT.

This clonotype was seen only once. J is TRBJ2-2 and V is TRBV5-4, with 13 bases lining up with TRBD2. The germline gives CDR1 SGHNT, CDR2 YYREEE (reference sequence). Losses at the gene ends were 3 bases for V and 3 bases for J; bases not matched to a gene: 2. This CDR3 contains 16 residues. The DNA for the CDR3 is TGTGCCAGCAGCTCTGGACTAGCGGGAGACACCGGGGAGCTGTTTTTT. Protein product: CASSSGLAGDTGELFF.